The clone carrying this TCR beta chain appeared once. The antigen remains unidentified. This may be a read error, as it is one base from a much larger clone. The sample comes from a study of T cell repertoires in cytomegalovirus infection. Study-level information: Public TCR beta signatures provided an indication of both CMV infection and a matching HLA type. Overall study findings and caveats: Across the ex vivo response, the dominant clonotypes were HLA-C-restricted CMV-specific TCR beta clonotypes. Pooled public TCR beta family frequency picked out CMV carriers with the relevant HLA.

TCRdb independently ran MiXCR on the reads; one entry per CDR3 protein. The sample gives about 920,000 distinct CDR3 sequences, approximately 31% of which show up once; over 13% is in the top ten. This material consisted of cultured CD8+ T cells from PBMCs, taken from culture after CMV antigen stimulation. The clonotype comes from a human donor in good health (CMV status not recorded). Some clones in this sample may be carry-over from other donors' samples.

The CDR3 DNA follows: TGTGCCAACAGCTTAATGACGGGAGTGAACACTGAAGCTTTCTTT. Translation: CANSLMTGVNTEAFF. The V and J genes are TRBV7-6 and TRBJ1-1; D remains unclear. There are 15 residues in the CDR3. The germline CDR1 and CDR2 sequences are SGHVS and FNYEAQ.